This T cell receptor beta chain was retrieved from a study of T-cell reconstitution after alpha-beta-depleted transplantation in children. Study-level findings and limits: A year post-transplant, T-cell counts and diversity derived mostly from newly produced T cells. By about two months after transplant, alpha-beta T cells reportedly arose from several hundred graft clones that had expanded. It was surviving recipient T cells and thymic progenitors that gave some patients high TCRbeta diversity at day 60.

This clonotype was counted a few times. Antigen unknown. The CDR3 has 14 amino acids. The V gene's germline CDR1 is MNHEY and CDR2 SMNVEV (reference sequence). Trimming removed 1 base at V and 4 bases at J, with 9 bases between. Unique molecular identifiers tagged the TCRbeta library. Via MiXCR, TCRdb re-called the PCR reads, giving one row per CDR3 protein. The profile shows 450,000 to 600,000 distinct CDR3 sequences, under 15% of them singletons. The specimen was PBMCs, mostly from graft donor cells, collected 360 days after TCRalphabeta/CD19-depleted stem cell transplant. The chain links TRBV27 to TRBJ2-3, with unresolved D. This TCR was sampled from a male patient younger than 18 who had a stem cell transplant for acute myeloid leukemia, so the T cells may come from the graft donor. CDR3 in DNA: TGTGCCAGCAGTTTATTACTAAGGGCAGATACGCAGTATTTT. Translation: CASSLLLRADTQYF.